This T cell receptor (beta chain) was identified during a study of blood T cells in healthy people across ages. Germline V lookup: CDR1 MNHNY, CDR2 SVGAGI (reference sequence). The CDR3 is made up of 14 amino acids. For the second PCR, which ran for 7 to 11 cycles, a sample-barcoded 5' primer and a J-beta primer mix were used. Tagging of each cDNA molecule was performed by a template-switch adaptor with 12 random nucleotides. TCRdb ran MiXCR on the 5' RACE reads and lists one entry per CDR3 protein. The repertoire holds some 940,000 distinct CDR3 sequences, approximately 32% seen once, with roughly 10% in the top ten. Healthy individuals of Caucasian origin from Russia, aged roughly 6 to 95, served as donors. About this clonotype itself: The junction does not match germline at one end; this may be a read error.

The sample was also reused in another study, on T cells of mothers and their children. As that report states: cDNA synthesis used all extracted RNA, about 1.5 ug per 15 ul.

This chain joins TRBV6-6 and TRBJ1-6; D is uncertain. This receptor was identified in a middle-aged woman in good health. Sequencing was done on a sample of blood. The CDR3 region has the DNA TGTGCCAGCACCCAGAGTCGGGAGAATTCACCCCTCTACTTT. It codes for CASTQSRENSPLYF.